This T cell receptor beta chain was found in a study of T cells in localized non-small cell lung cancer. Study conclusions and caveats: Higher blood T cell density tracked longer overall survival. Within adjacent lung there appeared a median around 57 of the top 100 tumor clones.

The protocol was immunoSEQ multiplex PCR, while the TCRdb copy is restricted to in-frame clones and leaves out a portion. The sample records 3,000 or so clones, approximately 20% being singletons. Between the trimmed V and J ends, which lost 11 bases and 0 bases, there was a span of 14 bases. CDR1 is MDHEN, CDR2 SYDVKM, per germline. The CDR3 runs to 15 residues. This clone was counted a few times. Its antigen is undetermined. The chain recombines TRBV28 with TRBJ1-6; unclear D gene. This TCR was recovered from a man aged 35-69 years with stage I squamous cell lung carcinoma. The source material was lung tumor tissue, sampled before any cancer treatment. CDR3 protein: CAVPGGSSYNSPLHF. The DNA for the CDR3 is TGTGCCGTCCCGGGCGGGAGCTCCTATAATTCACCCCTCCACTTT.